This T cell receptor beta chain is drawn from a study of radiation and T cells in renal cell carcinoma. The study, taken as a whole, reports: From baseline, blood top tumor clonotypes peaked at 2 weeks post-radiation.

Time point indicated: blood 4 weeks post-SBRT, at nephrectomy. Documented treatment: 15 Gy SBRT to primary tumor, nephrectomy 4 weeks later. Nephrectomy followed 15 Gy stereotactic body radiation by 4 weeks. Serial blood draws occurred at baseline and 2 and 4 weeks post-SBRT. The tumor was a clear cell renal cell carcinoma. Sequenced by immunoSEQ multiplex PCR; TCRdb stores in-frame clones only, minus some. The sample has some 78,000 clones; around 89% are singletons. V lost 0 bases and J lost 1; bases outside the gene matches: 1. Per germline, CDR1 SGHAT and CDR2 FQNNGV. This CDR3 is 15 amino acids long. Details on this clone: What it binds is unknown.

V is TRBV11-2 and J is TRBJ2-7; 9 nucleotides align to TRBD2. The clonotype originates from a woman aged 70-85 years with renal cell carcinoma. The sequences come from blood, collected from a patient whose treatment included radiotherapy and nephrectomy. CDR3 DNA: TGTGCCAGCAGCTTAGACGGACTAGCGTCCTACGAGCAGTACTTC. Translation: CASSLDGLASYEQYF. Full variable domain (outside the CDR3, taken from reference TRBV11-2 and TRBJ2-7): EAGVAQSPRYKIIEKRQSVAFWCNPISGHATLYWYQQILGQGPKLLIQFQNNGVVDDSQLPKDRFSAERLKGVDSTLKIQPAKLEDSAVYLCASSLDGLASYEQYFGPGTRLTVT.